The sequence of this T cell receptor (beta chain) was determined in a study of lymphopenia after photon versus proton radiotherapy. General observations from the study: Survival link was tested only in deceased patients; proton benefit remains a possibility. Photon-treated patients lost naive T cells and TCR diversity; proton-treated stayed stable. Post-nadir diversity loss with photons came from oligoclonal expansion, particularly CD8+ Temra cells.

Method: immunoSEQ multiplex PCR; TCRdb's copy keeps in-frame clones and lacks some. The data hold about 35,000 clones, with 92% observed a single time. In regard to this clone: Its cognate antigen is unknown.

The CDR3 has 16 residues. Germline V gives CDR1 LNHNV, CDR2 YYDKDF (reference sequence). V shed 0 bases and J 7 bases; nucleotides not matched to a gene: 8. The receptor was derived from a man in his 60s with cholangiocarcinoma. The V gene is TRBV15, the J gene TRBJ2-1; 8 bases map to TRBD1. The sample in question was peripheral blood, obtained from a patient treated with photon-based radiotherapy. The CDR3 nucleotides read TGTGCCACCAGCAGAGACGGGCAGGGGGCGTTAAATGAGCAGTTCTTC. It codes for CATSRDGQGALNEQFF.